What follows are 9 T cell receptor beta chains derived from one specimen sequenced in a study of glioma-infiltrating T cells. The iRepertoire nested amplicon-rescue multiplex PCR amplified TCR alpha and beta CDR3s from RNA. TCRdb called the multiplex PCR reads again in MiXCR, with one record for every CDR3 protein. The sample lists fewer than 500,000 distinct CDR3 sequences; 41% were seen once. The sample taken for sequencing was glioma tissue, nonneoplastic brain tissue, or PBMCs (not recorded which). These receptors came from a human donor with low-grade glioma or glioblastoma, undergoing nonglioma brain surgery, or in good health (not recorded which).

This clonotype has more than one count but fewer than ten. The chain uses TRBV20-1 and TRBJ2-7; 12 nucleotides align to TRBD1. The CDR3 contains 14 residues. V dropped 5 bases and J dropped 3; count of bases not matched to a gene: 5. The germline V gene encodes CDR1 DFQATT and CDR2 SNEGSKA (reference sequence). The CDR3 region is CSAQGDRGHYEQYF. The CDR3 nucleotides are TGCAGTGCTCAGGGGGACAGGGGGCACTACGAGCAGTACTTC.

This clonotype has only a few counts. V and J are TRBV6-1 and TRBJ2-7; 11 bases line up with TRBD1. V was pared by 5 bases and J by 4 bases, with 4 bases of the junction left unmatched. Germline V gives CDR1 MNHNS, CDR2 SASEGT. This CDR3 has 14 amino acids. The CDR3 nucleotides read TGTGCCAGCAGTTGGACAGGGGGCTTTTACGAGCAGTACTTC. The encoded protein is CASSWTGGFYEQYF.

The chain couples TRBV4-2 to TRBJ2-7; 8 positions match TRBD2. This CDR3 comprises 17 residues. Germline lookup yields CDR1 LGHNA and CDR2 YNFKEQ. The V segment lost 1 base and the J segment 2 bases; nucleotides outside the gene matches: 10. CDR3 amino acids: CASSQVGVSGIPYEQYF. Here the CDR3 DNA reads TGTGCCAGCAGCCAAGTAGGGGTTAGCGGGATACCCTACGAGCAGTACTTC.

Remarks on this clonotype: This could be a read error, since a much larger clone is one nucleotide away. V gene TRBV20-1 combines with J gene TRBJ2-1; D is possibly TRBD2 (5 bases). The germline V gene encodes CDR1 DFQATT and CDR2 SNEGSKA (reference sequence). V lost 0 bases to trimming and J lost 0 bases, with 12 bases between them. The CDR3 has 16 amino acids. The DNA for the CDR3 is TGCAGTGCTAGAGATGGGCGGAGGTGCTCCTACAATGAGCAGTTCTTC. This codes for CSARDGRRCSYNEQFF.

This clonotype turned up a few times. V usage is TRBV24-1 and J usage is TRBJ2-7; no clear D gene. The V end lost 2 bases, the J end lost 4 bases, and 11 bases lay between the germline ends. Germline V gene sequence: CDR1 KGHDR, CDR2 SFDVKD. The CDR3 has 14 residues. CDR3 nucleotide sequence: TGTGCCACCAGTGATTATCTAACGCCTTACGAGCAGTACTTC. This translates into CATSDYLTPYEQYF.

The CDR3 DNA reads TGTGCCAGCAGCCCTCGGGACAGCTCAAGCAATCAGCCCCAGCATTTT. The encoded protein is CASSPRDSSSNQPQHF. This chain uses TRBV7-8 with TRBJ1-5; TRBD1 matches at 7 bases. The CDR3 loop spans 16 amino acids. CDR1 and CDR2 from the germline V gene are SGHVS and FQNEAQ. V trimming: 5 bases; J trimming: 1 base; junction bases outside the gene matches: 8. Together with reference TRBV7-8 and TRBJ1-5, the CDR3 gives the full variable domain: GAGVSQSPRYKVAKRGQDVALRCDPISGHVSLFWYQQALGQGPEFLTYFQNEAQLDKSGLPSDRFFAERPEGSVSTLKIQRTQQEDSAVYLCASSPRDSSSNQPQHFGDGTRLSIL.

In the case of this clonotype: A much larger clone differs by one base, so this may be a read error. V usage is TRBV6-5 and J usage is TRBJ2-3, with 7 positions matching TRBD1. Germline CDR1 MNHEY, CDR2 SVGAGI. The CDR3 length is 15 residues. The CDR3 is CASSYSGDSTGTQYF. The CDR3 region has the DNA TGTGCCAGCAGTTACTCCGGGGACAGCACAGGTACGCAGTATTTT.

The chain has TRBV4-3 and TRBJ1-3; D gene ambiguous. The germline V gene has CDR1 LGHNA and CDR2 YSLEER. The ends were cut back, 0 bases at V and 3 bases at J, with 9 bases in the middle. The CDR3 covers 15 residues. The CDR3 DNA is TGCGCCAGCAGCCAAGATCGCTCCTTTGGAAACACCATATATTTT. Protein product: CASSQDRSFGNTIYF.

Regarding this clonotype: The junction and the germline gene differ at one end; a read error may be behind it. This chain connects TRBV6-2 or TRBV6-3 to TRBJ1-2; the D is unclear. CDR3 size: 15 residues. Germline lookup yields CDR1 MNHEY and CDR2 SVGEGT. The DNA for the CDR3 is TGTGCCACCAGTGATTCGGGCAGATTTAACTATGGCTACACCTTC. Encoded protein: CATSDSGRFNYGYTF.